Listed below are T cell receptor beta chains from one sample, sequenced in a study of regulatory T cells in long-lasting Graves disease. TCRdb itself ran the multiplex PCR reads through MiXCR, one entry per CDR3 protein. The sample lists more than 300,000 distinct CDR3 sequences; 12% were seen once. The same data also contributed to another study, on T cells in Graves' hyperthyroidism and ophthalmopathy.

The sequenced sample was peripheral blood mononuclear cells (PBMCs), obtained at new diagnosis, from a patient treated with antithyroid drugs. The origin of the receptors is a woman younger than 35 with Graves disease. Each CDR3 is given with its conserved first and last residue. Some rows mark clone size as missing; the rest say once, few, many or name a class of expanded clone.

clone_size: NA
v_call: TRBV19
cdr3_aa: CASSIDGAQGAGETQYF

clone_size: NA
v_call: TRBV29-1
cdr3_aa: CSVDGGPPGVGYTF

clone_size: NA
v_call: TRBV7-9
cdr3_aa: CASSLGSDGLSYEQYF

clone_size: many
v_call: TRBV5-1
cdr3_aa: CASSYAFGGAGGREAFF

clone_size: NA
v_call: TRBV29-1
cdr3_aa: CSVKHQIRETQYF

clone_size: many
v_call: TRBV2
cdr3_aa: CASSGGRASPLHF

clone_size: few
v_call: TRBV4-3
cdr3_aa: CASSTRGGRGEKLFF

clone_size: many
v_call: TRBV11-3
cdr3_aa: CASSPGGRGSYNEQFF

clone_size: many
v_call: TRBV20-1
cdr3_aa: CSASRPEPRWDGTDTQYF

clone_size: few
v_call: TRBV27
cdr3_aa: CASSLTIPYETQYF

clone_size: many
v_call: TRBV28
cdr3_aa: CASSLGTTGPQHF

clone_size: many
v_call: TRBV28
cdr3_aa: CASSSTGDDTEAFF

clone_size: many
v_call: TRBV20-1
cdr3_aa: CSARDLGGMIDTQYF

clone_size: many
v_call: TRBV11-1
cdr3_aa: CASSSTGTSGEKLFF

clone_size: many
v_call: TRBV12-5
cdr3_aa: CASGSSRGGTGLREKLFF

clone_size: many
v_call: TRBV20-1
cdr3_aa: CSAKGPNQPQHF

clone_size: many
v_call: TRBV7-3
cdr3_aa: CASGGITGELFF

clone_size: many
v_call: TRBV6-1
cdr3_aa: CASSQKGTGVGYTF

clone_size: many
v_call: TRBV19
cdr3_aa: CAILLLGRGETQYF

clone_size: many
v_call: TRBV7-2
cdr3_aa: CASSLSPGIGYTF

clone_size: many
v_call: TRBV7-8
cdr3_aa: CASSLGGVSYGYTF

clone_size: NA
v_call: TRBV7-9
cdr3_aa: CASSFIAPRNYGYTF

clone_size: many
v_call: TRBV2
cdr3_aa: CASSEGATRNGELFF

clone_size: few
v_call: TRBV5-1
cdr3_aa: CASSLMGSTQETQYF

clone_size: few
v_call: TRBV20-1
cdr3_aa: CSAVAGYQPQHF

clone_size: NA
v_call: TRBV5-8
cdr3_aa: CASSPPAGETATNEKLFF

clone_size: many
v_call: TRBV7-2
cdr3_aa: CASSPGQISGNTIYF

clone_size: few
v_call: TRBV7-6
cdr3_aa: CASSFSVVGEKLFF

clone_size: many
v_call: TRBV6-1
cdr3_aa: CASSHPGLAGAYEQYF

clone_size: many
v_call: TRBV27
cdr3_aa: CASGTTSGGAWETQYF

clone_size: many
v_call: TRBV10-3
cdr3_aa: CAITVDRDYGYTF

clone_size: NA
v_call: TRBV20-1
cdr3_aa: CSASGGLNQPQHF

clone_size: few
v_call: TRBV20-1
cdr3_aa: CSASGQVVEGRKTQYF

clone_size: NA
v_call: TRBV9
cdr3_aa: CASSVGGGRTNYGYTF

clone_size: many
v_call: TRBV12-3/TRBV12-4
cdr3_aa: CASSLVLGQRTDTQYF

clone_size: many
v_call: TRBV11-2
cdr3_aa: CASSLILAAGANVLTF

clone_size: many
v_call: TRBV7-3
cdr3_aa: CASRLAGSRDTQYF

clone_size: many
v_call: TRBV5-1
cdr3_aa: CASSPTPGSTDTQYF

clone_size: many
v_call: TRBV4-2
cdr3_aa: CASSQESAGGELFF

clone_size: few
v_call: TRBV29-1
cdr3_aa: CSVEDLEGGYGYTF

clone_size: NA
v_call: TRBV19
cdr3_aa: CASSIRESYRTRGQPQHF

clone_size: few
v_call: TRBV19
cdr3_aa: CASIGMEGGYTF

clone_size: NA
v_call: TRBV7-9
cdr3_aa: CASSFRDRAFPYGYTF

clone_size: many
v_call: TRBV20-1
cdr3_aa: CSARQPSDEQYF

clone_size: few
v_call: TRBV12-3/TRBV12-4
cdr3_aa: CASSFSPGRWNYGYTF

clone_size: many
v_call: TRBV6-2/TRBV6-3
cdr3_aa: CASSYPPLAGARTGELFF

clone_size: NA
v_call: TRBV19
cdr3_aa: CASSMGLRELFF

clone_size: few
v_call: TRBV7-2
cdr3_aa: CASSFSTQGADTQYF

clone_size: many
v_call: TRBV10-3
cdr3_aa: CASRDGSGANVLTF

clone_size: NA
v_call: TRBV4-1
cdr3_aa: CASSHRPPLAGGPNEQFF

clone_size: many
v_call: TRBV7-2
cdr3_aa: CASKPFGQGAMETQYF

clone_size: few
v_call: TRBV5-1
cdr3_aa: CASQDEHGTDTQYF